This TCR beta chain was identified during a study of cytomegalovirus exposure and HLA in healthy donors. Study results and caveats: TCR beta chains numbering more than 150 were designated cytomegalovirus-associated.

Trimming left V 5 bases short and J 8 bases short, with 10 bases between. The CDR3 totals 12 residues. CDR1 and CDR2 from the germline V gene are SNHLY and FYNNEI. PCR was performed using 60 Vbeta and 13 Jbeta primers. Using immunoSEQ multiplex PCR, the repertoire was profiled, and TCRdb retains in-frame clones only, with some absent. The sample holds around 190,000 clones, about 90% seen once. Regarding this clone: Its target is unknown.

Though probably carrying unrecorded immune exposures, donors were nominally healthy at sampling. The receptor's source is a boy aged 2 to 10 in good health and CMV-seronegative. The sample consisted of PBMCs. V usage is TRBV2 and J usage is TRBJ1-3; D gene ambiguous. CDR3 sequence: CASSPLADTIYF. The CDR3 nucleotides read TGTGCCAGCAGTCCCCTGGCGGACACCATATATTTT.